The T cell receptor beta chain described here comes from a study of OX40 agonist ivuxolimab in advanced cancers. Whole-study context: The patients got ivuxolimab, which is an agonistic anti-OX40 (CD134) antibody. Whole-study findings and limits: The expanded peripheral T cells' antigen specificity was not determined.

Regarding this clone: Its specificity is not known.

From germline, CDR1 is MNHEY and CDR2 SMNVEV (reference sequence). The CDR3 totals 16 residues. After removal of 5 bases from V and 4 bases from J, the junction contained 14 bases not matched to a gene. At cycle 4 day 1, cycle 7 day 1, and baseline, blood was sampled. Using immunoSEQ multiplex PCR, the repertoire was profiled, and TCRdb retains in-frame clones only, with some absent. The table has almost 70,000 clones, 91% seen once; the top ten hold roughly 0.27%. V gene TRBV27 combines with J gene TRBJ2-7; TRBD1 matches 7 bases. The clonotype was recovered from an adult with an advanced solid tumor such as melanoma, head and neck, liver or kidney cancer. The sequenced sample was CD4+ or CD8+ T cells sorted from blood, obtained in a trial of the OX40 agonist ivuxolimab. CDR3 sequence: CASSTPRDRVFYEQYF. The CDR3, as DNA: TGTGCCAGCAGTACCCCACGCGACAGGGTGTTTTACGAGCAGTACTTC.